The text below deals with one T cell receptor (beta chain). These data originate in a study of blood T cell repertoires in COVID-19. Clones were sequenced by immunoSEQ multiplex PCR, and TCRdb holds only the in-frame ones, with some missing. The table includes tens of thousands of clones, roughly 87% detected once. Germline V gene sequence: CDR1 MGHRA, CDR2 YSYEKL. J was trimmed by 2 bases and V by 1 base; bases with no gene match: 3. The CDR3 loop spans 15 amino acids. This sequence originates from a woman between 45 and 65 years old with active or convalescent COVID-19. Input material: peripheral blood. The chain carries TRBV4-1 and TRBJ2-7, with 9 bases that match TRBD1. The CDR3: CASSQAQGATYEQYF. The CDR3 coding sequence is TGCGCCAGCAGCCAAGCACAGGGGGCCACCTACGAGCAGTACTTC.